Shown below are 30 T cell receptor beta chains from a single sample sequenced in a study of blood T cell repertoires in COVID-19. Some clones are missing from TCRdb's copy, which holds only in-frame ones; the method was immunoSEQ multiplex PCR. The data show some 380,000 clones, over 65% seen once. Sequenced input: peripheral blood. The receptors shown here come from a human donor with acute or convalescent COVID-19. The donor label of this sample is uncertain.

The V call is TRBV5-1, the J call TRBJ1-1; a weak D match, TRBD1 (5 bases). From germline, CDR1 is SGHRS and CDR2 YFSETQ. CDR3 length: 16 amino acids. V lost 3 bases to trimming and J lost 1 base, with 16 bases between them. The CDR3 DNA follows: TGCGCCAGCAGCTCCCTCCTAACAGGTCCGAACACTGAAGCTTTCTTT. Its protein is CASSSLLTGPNTEAFF. Full variable domain (missing parts from reference TRBV5-1 and TRBJ1-1): KAGVTQTPRYLIKTRGQQVTLSCSPISGHRSVSWYQQTPGQGLQFLFEYFSETQRNKGNFPGRFSGRQFSNSRSEMNVSTLELGDSALYLCASSSLLTGPNTEAFFGQGTRLTVV.

This chain uses TRBV5-1 with TRBJ2-7; D is possibly TRBD2 (6 bases). Germline CDR1 is SGHRS and CDR2 is YFSETQ. V lost 9 bases, J lost 0 bases, and 19 bases lay in between. The CDR3 length is 15 residues. CDR3 protein: CATLLAAGRSYEQYF. In DNA form, the CDR3 reads TGCGCCACCCTCCTTGCCGCGGGGCGCTCCTACGAGCAGTACTTC.

V usage is TRBV11-3 and J usage is TRBJ1-2; D is ambiguous. This CDR3 is 13 amino acids long. The V gene's germline CDR1 is SGHNT and CDR2 YENEEA. Trimming took 7 bases from V and 5 from J, leaving 14 bases between them. As DNA, the CDR3 is TGTGCCAGCAATAGAGAGGGAGGGTATGGCTACACCTTC. Amino acids: CASNREGGYGYTF. Full variable domain (outside the CDR3, taken from reference TRBV11-3 and TRBJ1-2): EAGVVQSPRYKIIEKKQPVAFWCNPISGHNTLYWYLQNLGQGPELLIRYENEEAVDDSQLPKDRFSAERLKGVDSTLKIQPAELGDSAVYLCASNREGGYGYTFGSGTRLTVV.

This clone was recorded once. The V and J genes are TRBV7-9 and TRBJ1-6, with 7 bases aligning to TRBD1. CDR1 and CDR2 from the germline V gene are SEHNR and FQNEAQ (reference sequence). The junction had 4 bases not matched to a gene; V was cut back by 4 bases and J by 7 bases. The CDR3 runs to 14 residues. The CDR3 loop reads CASSSGQSNSPLHF. In DNA, the CDR3 is TGTGCCAGCAGCTCGGGACAGTCAAATTCACCCCTCCACTTT.

The chain recombines TRBV18 with TRBJ1-2; 10 bases fit TRBD1. Trimming at V came to 5 bases and at J to 6 bases, leaving 15 bases not matched to a gene. The CDR3 runs 17 residues. Germline V gene lookup returns CDR1 KGHSH and CDR2 LQKENI. The CDR3 reads CASSYLRDRGAEDGYTF. DNA of the CDR3: TGTGCCAGCTCATACCTCCGGGACAGGGGCGCGGAAGATGGCTACACCTTC.

The rearrangement uses TRBV2 and TRBJ1-5, with D tentatively TRBD1 (5 bases). Trimming cost V 3 bases and J 6 bases, with 9 bases left between them. Germline loops: CDR1 SNHLY, CDR2 FYNNEI. The CDR3 spans 13 residues. The CDR3 protein is CASSDQGPQPQHF. The CDR3 bases are TGTGCCAGCAGTGACCAGGGCCCTCAGCCCCAGCATTTT.

The chain combines TRBV11-2 with TRBJ2-5, with 8 bases aligning to TRBD1. V shed 4 bases and J 4 bases; nucleotides not matched to a gene: 8. Germline-derived CDR1 and CDR2 are SGHAT and FQNNGV. The CDR3 has 15 amino acids. The CDR3 reads CASSSHTGGGETQYF. The CDR3 DNA sequence: TGTGCCAGCAGCTCACACACAGGGGGTGGAGAGACCCAGTACTTC.

The genes are TRBV28 and TRBJ1-6; a possible D gene is TRBD1 (6 bases). The V end lost 3 bases, the J end lost 9 bases, and 9 bases lay between the germline ends. The V gene's germline CDR1 is MDHEN and CDR2 SYDVKM. The CDR3 length is 13 residues. This CDR3 is CASSFIGGSPLHF. Written as DNA, the CDR3 is TGTGCCAGCAGTTTCATAGGGGGTTCACCCCTCCACTTT.

The gene calls are TRBV27 and TRBJ2-7; D is perhaps TRBD2 (6 bases). In germline, CDR1 is MNHEY, CDR2 SMNVEV (reference sequence). This CDR3 is 13 amino acids long. V dropped 5 bases and J dropped 0 bases, with 8 bases sitting between them. The CDR3, as DNA: TGTGCCAGCAGTCGGGGGTTCTCCTACGAGCAGTACTTC. Protein: CASSRGFSYEQYF.

This clone was detected a few times. The CDR3 protein is CASSFGGGHTDTQYF. The CDR3 region has the DNA TGTGCCAGCAGCTTCGGGGGGGGCCACACGGATACGCAGTATTTT. The V call is TRBV28, the J call TRBJ2-3, with 8 positions matching TRBD2. Germline-derived CDR1 and CDR2 are MDHEN and SYDVKM. V gave up 6 bases and J gave up 6 bases; unmatched junction bases: 11. The CDR3 is 15 amino acids.

CDR3 protein: CASSPGIGLLPEQYF. CDR3 nucleotides: TGTGCCAGCTCACCAGGGATAGGACTCCTCCCCGAGCAGTACTTC. The chain has TRBV18 and TRBJ2-7, with D tentatively TRBD2 (5 bases). The V end lost 2 bases, the J end lost 6 bases, and 17 bases lay between the germline ends. Per the germline V gene, CDR1 is KGHSH and CDR2 is LQKENI. CDR3 length equals 15 residues.

The rearrangement uses TRBV19 and TRBJ2-2; tentative D call: TRBD1 (6 bases). The CDR3 spans 14 residues. In germline, CDR1 is LNHDA, CDR2 SQIVND (reference sequence). The CDR3, as DNA: TGTGCGACGTCGGCGCAACAGGGTACCGGGGAGCTGTTTTTT. It is translated as CATSAQQGTGELFF.

The chain links TRBV4-1 to TRBJ2-1; D not resolved. The CDR3 runs to 15 residues. In germline, CDR1 is MGHRA, CDR2 YSYEKL. Trimming took off 2 bases at V and 10 bases at J, with 18 bases between the two ends. The CDR3 nucleotides read TGCGCCAGCAGCCAAACCGGAGCATCTCCCCGGGAGCAGTTCTTC. It encodes CASSQTGASPREQFF.

This clone was recorded only once. The chain uses TRBV5-1 and TRBJ1-2; D might be TRBD1 (6 bases). The V gene lost 5 bases and the J gene lost 3 bases, with 11 bases spanning the gap. Germline loops: CDR1 SGHRS, CDR2 YFSETQ. The CDR3 length is 13 residues. The CDR3 is CASRRDTDYGYTF. The CDR3 nucleotides read TGCGCCAGCAGAAGGGACACAGACTATGGCTACACCTTC.

The gene calls are TRBV7-9 and TRBJ1-1; 8 bases are a match to TRBD1. The germline gives CDR1 SEHNR, CDR2 FQNEAQ (reference sequence). V shed 5 bases and J 0 bases; nucleotides not matched to a gene: 11. There are 17 residues in the CDR3. CDR3 sequence reads: CASSPKTGVSLNTEAFF. CDR3 in DNA: TGTGCCAGCAGCCCAAAGACAGGGGTTTCGTTGAACACTGAAGCTTTCTTT.

V gene TRBV18 combines with J gene TRBJ1-1; D is undetermined. The CDR3 contains 9 residues. Germline values: CDR1 KGHSH, CDR2 LQKENI. V gave up 3 bases and J gave up 13 bases, with 6 bases separating them. The CDR3 reads CASSPGLFF. CDR3 DNA sequence: TGTGCCAGCTCACCTGGGCTTTTCTTT.

The chain has TRBV29-1 and TRBJ2-2, with D possibly being TRBD2 (6 bases). CDR3 length: 13 amino acids. Germline values: CDR1 SQVTM, CDR2 ANQGSEA. The CDR3: CTVKRRGTGELFF. For the CDR3, the DNA is TGCACCGTCAAGCGGAGGGGCACCGGGGAGCTGTTTTTT.

DNA of the CDR3: TGTGCCAGCAGCCAGAACTTAGCGGGACAAGAGACCCAGTACTTC. This translates into CASSQNLAGQETQYF. The chain has TRBV3-1 (or the pseudogene TRBV3-2) and TRBJ2-5, with 8 bases aligning to TRBD2. The CDR3 loop spans 15 amino acids. Germline V gene lookup returns CDR1 LGHDT and CDR2 YNNKEL (reference sequence). V shed 3 bases and J 2 bases; nucleotides not matched to a gene: 5.

V is TRBV5-1 and J is TRBJ2-7, with TRBD2 matching over 7 bases. With 0 bases clipped from V and 6 bases from J, the junction kept 9 bases outside the gene matches. The V gene's germline CDR1 is SGHRS and CDR2 YFSETQ. The CDR3 is 15 amino acids. For the CDR3, the DNA is TGCGCCAGCAGCTTGGTAGTTGGACTAGACGCCGAGCAGTACTTC. This encodes CASSLVVGLDAEQYF.

This chain uses TRBV25-1 with TRBJ1-1; tentatively, D is TRBD1 (6 bases). The CDR3 is 15 residues long. Trimming took 4 bases from V and 4 from J, leaving 16 bases between them. Germline values: CDR1 MGHDK, CDR2 SYGVNS. Here the CDR3 reads CASSGRQATGTEAFF. In DNA form, the CDR3 reads TGTGCCAGCAGTGGACGACAGGCCACGGGCACTGAAGCTTTCTTT.

This clone appeared a few times. The J gene is TRBJ2-1, the V gene TRBV3-1 (or the pseudogene TRBV3-2); D is undetermined. Trimming cost V 7 bases and J 3 bases, with 13 bases left between them. Germline CDR1 LGHDT, CDR2 YNNKEL (reference sequence). The CDR3 covers 14 residues. Here the CDR3 DNA reads TGTGCCAGCACCCGAGCGATTTTCTACAATGAGCAGTTCTTC. Translated, it gives CASTRAIFYNEQFF.

The chain uses TRBV7-2 and TRBJ2-7; unclear D gene. The CDR3 runs to 16 residues. Germline assignment: CDR1 SGHTA and CDR2 FQGNSA. Trimming removed 1 base from V and 6 bases from J, with 19 bases in between. CDR3 region: CASSLEFRLPHSEQYF. DNA for the CDR3: TGTGCCAGCAGCTTAGAATTTAGACTGCCCCATTCCGAGCAGTACTTC.

The CDR3 region has the DNA TGCAGCGTTGGCGAGATGAACACTGAAGCTTTCTTT. Its protein is CSVGEMNTEAFF. The rearrangement uses TRBV29-1 and TRBJ1-1; D unresolved. CDR1 SQVTM and CDR2 ANQGSEA come from the germline V gene. This CDR3 spans 12 amino acids. Trimming removed 4 bases at V and 0 bases at J, with 6 bases between.

The rearrangement joins TRBV18 to TRBJ2-7; the D gene is possibly TRBD2 (5 bases). The V gene's germline CDR1 is KGHSH and CDR2 LQKENI. The CDR3 totals 14 residues. V gave up 6 bases and J gave up 3 bases, with 15 bases separating them. The chain's CDR3 is CASSRAQGYYEQYF. The CDR3 DNA is TGTGCCAGCTCGAGGGCTCAAGGTTACTACGAGCAGTACTTC.

This chain joins TRBV2 and TRBJ2-4; the D is unclear. Germline CDR1 SNHLY, CDR2 FYNNEI. There are 11 residues in the CDR3. Deletions cut 4 bases from V and 4 bases from J, with 2 bases between. The CDR3 loop reads CASSAKNIQYF. The CDR3 region has the DNA TGTGCCAGCAGTGCTAAAAACATTCAGTACTTC.

This clone was counted a few times. The chain links TRBV10-3 to TRBJ1-1; 7 bases line up with TRBD1. V gave up 2 bases and J gave up 1 base; unmatched junction bases: 4. CDR1 and CDR2 (germline): ENHRY, SYGVKD. The CDR3 runs 15 residues. The CDR3 loop reads CAISEINRGNTEAFF. CDR3 in DNA: TGTGCCATCAGTGAGATTAACAGGGGGAACACTGAAGCTTTCTTT.

This sequence joins TRBV19 and TRBJ1-5, with 9 bases matching TRBD1. CDR1 is LNHDA, CDR2 SQIVND, per germline (reference sequence). The CDR3 sequence is 16 residues long. With V trimmed by 7 bases and J by 2 bases, 9 bases remained unmatched. The DNA for the CDR3 is TGTGCCAGTACCCCCGGGACAGGGTTGGGCAATCAGCCCCAGCATTTT. Encoded protein: CASTPGTGLGNQPQHF.

This clone came up once. The V gene is TRBV27, the J gene TRBJ2-2; TRBD1 agrees at 9 bases. The V segment lost 6 bases and the J segment 6 bases; nucleotides outside the gene matches: 11. Germline V gives CDR1 MNHEY, CDR2 SMNVEV (reference sequence). This CDR3 spans 16 amino acids. The CDR3 DNA reads TGTGCCAGCAGAACCGGGACAGGGATTGTCGCCGGGGAGCTGTTTTTT. This codes for CASRTGTGIVAGELFF.

This clone has only a few counts. The rearrangement links TRBV7-8 to TRBJ2-1; 9 bases line up with TRBD2. Looked up from germline, CDR1 is SGHVS and CDR2 is FQNEAQ. The CDR3 sequence is 17 residues long. Trimming cost V 5 bases and J 4 bases; bases outside gene matches: 12. CDR3 protein: CASSVVSLTSGYNEQFF. The CDR3 bases are TGTGCCAGCAGCGTAGTCAGCCTGACTAGCGGATACAATGAGCAGTTCTTC.

This rearrangement joins TRBV6-5 to TRBJ1-1; tentative D call: TRBD1 (6 bases). Trimming cost V 5 bases and J 4 bases, with 17 bases left between them. This CDR3 spans 15 amino acids. Germline-derived CDR1 and CDR2 are MNHEY and SVGAGI. DNA of the CDR3: TGTGCCAGCAGTACCAACAGGGTTAGGGGCACTGAAGCTTTCTTT. This sequence encodes CASSTNRVRGTEAFF.